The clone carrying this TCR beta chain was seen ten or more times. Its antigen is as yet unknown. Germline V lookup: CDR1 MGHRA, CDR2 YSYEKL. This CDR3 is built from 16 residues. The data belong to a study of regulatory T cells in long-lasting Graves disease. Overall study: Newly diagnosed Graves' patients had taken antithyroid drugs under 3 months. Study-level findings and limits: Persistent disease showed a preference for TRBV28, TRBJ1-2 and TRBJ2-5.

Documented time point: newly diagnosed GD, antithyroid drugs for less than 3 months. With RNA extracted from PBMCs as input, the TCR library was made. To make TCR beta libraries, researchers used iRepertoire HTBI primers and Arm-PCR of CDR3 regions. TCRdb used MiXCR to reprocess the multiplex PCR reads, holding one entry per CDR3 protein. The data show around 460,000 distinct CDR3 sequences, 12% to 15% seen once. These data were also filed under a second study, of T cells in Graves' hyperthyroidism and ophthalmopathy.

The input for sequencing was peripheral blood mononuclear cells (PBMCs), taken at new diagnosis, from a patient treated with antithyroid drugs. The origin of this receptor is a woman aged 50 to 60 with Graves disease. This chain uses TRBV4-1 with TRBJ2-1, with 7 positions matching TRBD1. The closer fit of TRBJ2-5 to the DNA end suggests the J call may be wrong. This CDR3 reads CASSRTGTVDKETQYF. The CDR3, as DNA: TGCGCCAGCAGCAGAACCGGGACAGTTGATAAAGAGACCCAGTACTTC.